The entry that follows covers one TCR beta chain sequence. In the authors' methods: Estimates of nucleated cell counts were drawn from the amplification of reference gene primers. The table came from immunoSEQ multiplex PCR; TCRdb's copy has only in-frame clones and leaves some out. D and trimming were read from the DNA, whereas the V and J calls and clone size are those reported in that table. The top ten hold roughly 2% of the sample, which has 150,000 to 200,000 clones, 70% to 90% seen once. This specimen comes from a study of blood T cell repertoires in COVID-19. Across the study: Specimens from acute and convalescent COVID-19 originated in the United States, Italy and Spain. The analysed material was cDNA or gDNA that came from T cells, B-cell-depleted T cells, or PBMCs.

The CDR3 spans 12 residues. The V gene's germline CDR1 is PRHDT and CDR2 FYEKMQ (reference sequence). V dropped 5 bases and J dropped 12; count of bases not matched to a gene: 8. The specimen was peripheral blood. The chain uses TRBV13 and TRBJ1-2; 8 bases are shared with TRBD1. This clonotype originated in a man between 18 and 29 years old who had recovered from COVID-19. The chain's CDR3 is CASSPRQGSDTF. CDR3 nucleotides: TGTGCCAGCAGCCCACGACAGGGGAGCGACACCTTC.